This T cell receptor beta chain was found in a study of yellow fever vaccine responses in identical twins. A single record per CDR3 protein comes from TCRdb applying MiXCR to the RT-PCR reads. The sample records 2,000 to 2,500 distinct CDR3 sequences, roughly 80% being singletons. A word on this clonotype: Its antigen is not known.

There are 16 residues in the CDR3. Germline V gene data show CDR1 as MGHRA and CDR2 as YSYEKL. The V end was cut by 2 bases, the J end by 3 bases, with 16 bases between. Findings and caveats of the study: Reportedly, twins' vaccine T cell responses looked partly convergent and partly personalized.

This sequence originates from a woman aged 18-35 years who received the yellow fever vaccine. The genes are TRBV4-1 and TRBJ1-1; D not certain. The starting material was T cells from blood (PBMCs), unsorted or a sorted subset (not recorded which), obtained before or after yellow fever vaccination (not recorded which). The CDR3 protein is CASSQIGEGKHTEAFF. DNA for the CDR3: TGCGCCAGCAGCCAAATCGGGGAGGGTAAGCACACTGAAGCTTTCTTT.